The 22 T cell receptor beta chains below come from one sample, sequenced in a study of blood T cell repertoires in COVID-19. Profiled with immunoSEQ multiplex PCR; TCRdb holds only in-frame clones, not every one. This table has around 97,000 clones, 87% appearing once. Sequencing used peripheral blood. These receptors all come from a man aged 45-65 years in a cohort sampled during active COVID-19.

The chain combines TRBV5-1 with TRBJ2-1; 7 bases agree with TRBD1. Trimming removed 3 bases from V and 2 bases from J; junction bases left unmatched: 2. There are 14 residues in the CDR3. CDR1 and CDR2 (germline): SGHRS, YFSETQ. In DNA, the CDR3 is TGCGCCAGCAGCTCGGGACAGACCTACAATGAGCAGTTCTTC. Translation gives CASSSGQTYNEQFF.

V gene TRBV3-1 (or the pseudogene TRBV3-2) combines with J gene TRBJ1-1; D perhaps matches TRBD1 (6 bases). The germline V gene encodes CDR1 LGHDT and CDR2 YNNKEL (reference sequence). This CDR3 comprises 13 residues. V dropped 6 bases and J dropped 6 bases, with 14 bases sitting between them. CDR3 loop: CASRIQGNSEAFF. In DNA, the CDR3 is TGTGCCAGCAGGATACAGGGTAACTCTGAAGCTTTCTTT.

There are a few counts of this clone. The V and J genes are TRBV9 and TRBJ2-2; TRBD1 aligns across 9 bases. In germline, CDR1 is SGDLS, CDR2 YYNGEE. This CDR3 has 16 amino acids. Trimming took 3 bases from V and 2 from J; bases not matched to a gene: 5. DNA of the CDR3: TGTGCCAGCAGCGCCAGACAGGGGGTTAACACCGGGGAGCTGTTTTTT. As protein: CASSARQGVNTGELFF. Full variable domain (remainder filled in from reference TRBV9 and TRBJ2-2): DSGVTQTPKHLITATGQRVTLRCSPRSGDLSVYWYQQSLDQGLQFLIQYYNGEERAKGNILERFSAQQFPDLHSELNLSSLELGDSALYFCASSARQGVNTGELFFGEGSRLTVL.

This clone was detected once. The chain links TRBV7-8 to TRBJ1-5; maybe TRBD1 (5 bases). The germline V gene encodes CDR1 SGHVS and CDR2 FQNEAQ. Trimming left V 6 bases short and J 7 bases short, with 16 bases between. The CDR3 covers 14 residues. DNA of the CDR3: TGTGCCAGCAGGGCGGGGGGTTCCGGCCAGCCCCAGCATTTT. It translates to CASRAGGSGQPQHF. The entire variable domain, with the rest obtained from reference TRBV7-8 and TRBJ1-5, is as follows: GAGVSQSPRYKVAKRGQDVALRCDPISGHVSLFWYQQALGQGPEFLTYFQNEAQLDKSGLPSDRFFAERPEGSVSTLKIQRTQQEDSAVYLCASRAGGSGQPQHFGDGTRLSIL.

This chain uses TRBV11-3 with TRBJ1-5; D unresolved. The CDR3 totals 13 residues. In germline, CDR1 is SGHNT, CDR2 YENEEA. Trimming removed 5 bases from V and 0 bases from J, with 5 bases in between. CDR3: CASSRDSNQPQHF. CDR3 nucleotide sequence: TGTGCCAGCAGCAGAGATAGCAATCAGCCCCAGCATTTT.

This clone was picked up a small number of times. The chain links TRBV5-4 to TRBJ1-6, with D perhaps matching TRBD1 (6 bases). The CDR3 runs to 15 residues. CDR1 is SGHNT, CDR2 YYREEE, per germline (reference sequence). Trimming took off 0 bases at V and 8 bases at J, with 12 bases between the two ends. The CDR3: CASSLVGSGDSPLHF. The CDR3 region has the DNA TGTGCCAGCAGCTTGGTGGGGTCAGGGGATTCACCCCTCCACTTT.

The V call is TRBV5-6, the J call TRBJ1-6, with unresolved D. CDR3 length: 13 residues. CDR1 is SGHDT and CDR2 is YYEEEE in the germline V gene. V was clipped by 1 base and J by 7 bases, with 6 bases between them. CDR3 protein: CASSLSGNSPLHF. The DNA for the CDR3 is TGTGCCAGCAGCTTGTCAGGAAATTCACCCCTCCACTTT.

The chain is built from TRBV6-5 and TRBJ1-1; D call uncertain. The germline V gene encodes CDR1 MNHEY and CDR2 SVGAGI. V was cut by 3 bases and J by 6 bases, with 8 bases left in between. The CDR3 totals 12 residues. The DNA of the CDR3 is TGTGCCAGCAGTTATTCCGGTTCTGAAGCTTTCTTT. It translates to CASSYSGSEAFF.

CDR3 loop: CASSQPRGLAGGRSTDTQYF. The CDR3 coding sequence is TGCGCCAGCAGCCAACCTAGGGGACTAGCGGGGGGGCGAAGCACAGATACGCAGTATTTT. The chain links TRBV4-1 to TRBJ2-3, with TRBD2 matching over 16 bases. CDR1 and CDR2 (germline): MGHRA, YSYEKL. This CDR3 has 20 amino acids. With 2 bases clipped from V and 0 bases from J, the junction kept 8 bases outside the gene matches.

The CDR3 loop is CASSLSGGVDTEAFF. As DNA, the CDR3 is TGTGCCAGCTCACTCTCGGGAGGCGTTGACACTGAAGCTTTCTTT. The chain carries TRBV18 and TRBJ1-1; no reliable D call. The CDR3 totals 15 residues. Trimming cost V 4 bases and J 3 bases, with 15 bases left between them. CDR1 is KGHSH and CDR2 is LQKENI in the germline V gene.

This clone occurred once. The chain recombines TRBV7-9 with TRBJ2-3; D unclear. Per the germline V gene, CDR1 is SEHNR and CDR2 is FQNEAQ (reference sequence). CDR3 length: 15 residues. The V end lost 1 base, the J end lost 2 bases, and 10 bases lay between the germline ends. The CDR3, as DNA: TGTGCCAGCAGCTTAGTGTGGCAGGACACAGATACGCAGTATTTT. Translating it yields CASSLVWQDTDTQYF.

The CDR3 spells CATSAGHGENEKLFF. Here the CDR3 DNA reads TGTGCCACCAGCGCAGGTCACGGGGAAAATGAAAAACTGTTTTTT. This chain links TRBV24-1 with TRBJ1-4; D not resolved. The CDR3 is 15 residues long. Trimming stripped 7 bases from V and 5 bases from J, with 16 bases between. Germline loops: CDR1 KGHDR, CDR2 SFDVKD.

This chain links TRBV5-4 with TRBJ2-2, with TRBD2 identical over 8 bases. J was trimmed by 7 bases and V by 3 bases; bases with no gene match: 5. Per the germline V gene, CDR1 is SGHNT and CDR2 is YYREEE (reference sequence). The CDR3 has 14 amino acids. This CDR3 reads CASSSRGDGGELFF. CDR3 in DNA: TGTGCCAGCAGCTCGCGGGGGGATGGCGGGGAGCTGTTTTTT.

The rearrangement joins TRBV7-9 to TRBJ2-7, with 7 bases aligning to TRBD1. This CDR3 comprises 14 residues. The V and J ends lost 5 bases and 4 bases, in that order; junction bases with no gene match: 8. Per germline, CDR1 SEHNR and CDR2 FQNEAQ (reference sequence). The chain's CDR3 is CASSPPRDRYEQYV. The CDR3 nucleotides read TGTGCCAGCAGCCCACCACGGGACAGATACGAGCAGTACGTC.

This chain joins TRBV2 and TRBJ1-6; 8 nucleotides line up with TRBD1. The ends lost 10 bases at V and 2 bases at J; junction bases unmatched: 4. The CDR3 covers 14 residues. Per germline, CDR1 SNHLY and CDR2 FYNNEI. CDR3 region: CATTDRAYNSPLHF. The CDR3 DNA follows: TGTGCCACCACGGACAGGGCCTATAATTCACCCCTCCACTTT.

This sequence joins TRBV28 and TRBJ2-2; 7 nucleotides match TRBD2. The germline gives CDR1 MDHEN, CDR2 SYDVKM. CDR3 length: 15 residues. Germline trimming cut 1 base from V and 3 bases from J; bases unmatched to any gene: 2. The DNA for the CDR3 is TGTGCCAGCAGTTTATCTGGGGGGGACACCGGGGAGCTGTTTTTT. It yields the protein CASSLSGGDTGELFF.

The CDR3 nucleotides read TGTGCCATCAGTGAGTCGAGGGCAGGGGAGTCAAGTATCGATGGCTACACCTTC. The encoded protein is CAISESRAGESSIDGYTF. The chain has TRBV10-3 and TRBJ1-2; maybe TRBD1 (6 bases). CDR3 size: 18 residues. V was shortened by 0 bases and J by 6 bases, with 23 bases between the two germline ends. In germline, CDR1 is ENHRY, CDR2 SYGVKD.

About this clone: The same CDR3 is also encoded by other DNA sequences in this sample. The rearrangement uses TRBV5-1 and TRBJ2-5; D ambiguous. Between the trimmed V and J ends, which lost 3 bases and 5 bases, there was a span of 5 bases. The germline V gene has CDR1 SGHRS and CDR2 YFSETQ. The CDR3 spans 11 residues. The CDR3, as DNA: TGCGCCAGCAGCTCCAGGGAGACCCAGTACTTC. Translation: CASSSRETQYF.

This chain joins TRBV18 and TRBJ2-7; possibly TRBD2 for D (6 bases). CDR3 length: 13 amino acids. Germline-derived CDR1 and CDR2 are KGHSH and LQKENI. V lost 3 bases and J 6 bases, leaving 12 bases between the germline ends. In DNA form, the CDR3 reads TGTGCCAGCTCACCGACGATGGGGGGCGAGCAGTACGTC. The encoded protein is CASSPTMGGEQYV.

The J gene is TRBJ1-2, the V gene TRBV6-5; no firm D call. The CDR3 runs 13 residues. The V end lost 6 bases, the J end lost 6 bases, and 14 bases lay between the germline ends. Germline values: CDR1 MNHEY, CDR2 SVGAGI. The CDR3 coding sequence is TGTGCCAGCAGACCAACGAGAAGTGATGGCTACACCTTC. Translating gives CASRPTRSDGYTF.

V gene TRBV6-2 or TRBV6-3 combines with J gene TRBJ2-7, with D tentatively TRBD2 (5 bases). V shed 5 bases and J shed 3 bases, with 14 bases lying between them. The germline V gene has CDR1 MNHEY and CDR2 SVGEGT. The CDR3 loop spans 14 amino acids. CDR3 DNA sequence: TGTGCCAGCAGTCATAGCGACGGTATCTACGAGCAGTACTTC. It translates to CASSHSDGIYEQYF.

The chain couples TRBV5-1 to TRBJ2-3, with TRBD2 matching 8 bases. J was trimmed by 0 bases and V by 6 bases; bases with no gene match: 3. This CDR3 spans 14 amino acids. CDR1 is SGHRS, CDR2 YFSETQ, per germline. DNA for the CDR3: TGCGCCAGCATTGCGGGGGGTAGCACAGATACGCAGTATTTT. It codes for CASIAGGSTDTQYF.